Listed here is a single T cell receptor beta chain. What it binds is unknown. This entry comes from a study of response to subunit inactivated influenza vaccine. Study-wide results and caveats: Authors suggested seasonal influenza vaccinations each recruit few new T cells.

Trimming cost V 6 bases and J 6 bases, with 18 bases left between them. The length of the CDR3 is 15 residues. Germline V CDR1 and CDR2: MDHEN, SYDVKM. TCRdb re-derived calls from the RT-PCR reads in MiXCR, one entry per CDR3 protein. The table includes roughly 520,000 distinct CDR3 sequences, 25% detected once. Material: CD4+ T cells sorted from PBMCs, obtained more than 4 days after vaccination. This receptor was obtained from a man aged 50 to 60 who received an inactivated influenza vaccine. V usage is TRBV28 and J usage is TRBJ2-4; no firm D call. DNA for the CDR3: TGTGCCAGCAGCCCCCCCTGGATCAGGAGAAACATTCAGTACTTC. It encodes CASSPPWIRRNIQYF.